A selection of T cell receptor beta chains follows, all from one sample in a study of T-cell reconstitution after alpha-beta-depleted transplantation in children. TCRdb reprocessed the PCR reads via MiXCR and lists one record per CDR3 protein. The sample has about 540,000 distinct CDR3 sequences, 15% to 20% seen once. Sequenced here: PBMCs from the stem cell graft donor, sampled from the stem cell graft. These receptors were taken from a human donor who donated a stem cell graft to a child with acute lymphoblastic leukemia. CDR3s include the opening cysteine and the closing phenylalanine or tryptophan. The order of the fields is CDR3 DNA, CDR3 protein, J gene, V gene, clone size, D gene. D genes are given only for firm matches. Clone size is stated in some rows and not others, as once, few, many or a class when expanded.

CDR3 DNA: TGTGCCAGCAGCTTAGATCAGAGGTGGGAGCAGTACTTC; CDR3 protein: CASSLDQRWEQYF; J gene: TRBJ2-7; V gene: TRBV7-9; clone size: .; D gene: .
CDR3 DNA: TGTGCCAGTAATGAGGGACTTGTCTTTGGGGAGCTGTTTTTT; CDR3 protein: CASNEGLVFGELFF; J gene: TRBJ2-2; V gene: TRBV19; clone size: .; D gene: .
CDR3 DNA: TGCGCCAGCAGTGAGTCGGGGGCTCCGCAAGAGACCCAGTACTTC; CDR3 protein: CASSESGAPQETQYF; J gene: TRBJ2-5; V gene: TRBV10-1; clone size: few; D gene: .
CDR3 DNA: TGTGCCAGCAGCCCCCGTGGGGGCATGAACACTGAAGCTTTCTTT; CDR3 protein: CASSPRGGMNTEAFF; J gene: TRBJ1-1; V gene: TRBV5-6; clone size: .; D gene: .
CDR3 DNA: TGCGCCAGCAGCTCGAGACAGGGGGCCGAGACCCAGTACTTC; CDR3 protein: CASSSRQGAETQYF; J gene: TRBJ2-5; V gene: TRBV5-1; clone size: few; D gene: TRBD1
CDR3 DNA: TGTGCCAGCAGCTTTCGGCGATCCAGCACAGATACGCAGTATTTT; CDR3 protein: CASSFRRSSTDTQYF; J gene: TRBJ2-3; V gene: TRBV7-9; clone size: .; D gene: .
CDR3 DNA: TGTGCCAGCAGTTTTCCGGAGGATGGTGACTATGGCTACACCTTC; CDR3 protein: CASSFPEDGDYGYTF; J gene: TRBJ1-2; V gene: TRBV12-3/TRBV12-4; clone size: few; D gene: .
CDR3 DNA: TGTGCCAGCAGTCCATCAGGGGGGTTCGGGTCCTACGAGCAGTACTTC; CDR3 protein: CASSPSGGFGSYEQYF; J gene: TRBJ2-7; V gene: TRBV7-9; clone size: .; D gene: .
CDR3 DNA: TGTGCCAGCAGCTTCGGGGGTGGCTACACCTTC; CDR3 protein: CASSFGGGYTF; J gene: TRBJ1-2; V gene: TRBV5-6; clone size: many; D gene: .
CDR3 DNA: TGCGCCAGCAGCCAAGATGACAGGGGGACTGAAGCTTTCTTT; CDR3 protein: CASSQDDRGTEAFF; J gene: TRBJ1-1; V gene: TRBV4-1; clone size: .; D gene: TRBD1
CDR3 DNA: TGTGCCAGCAGGTCCCAAGCGGGAGTGAGTAACAATGAGCAGTTCTTC; CDR3 protein: CASRSQAGVSNNEQFF; J gene: TRBJ2-1; V gene: TRBV12-3/TRBV12-4; clone size: .; D gene: TRBD2
CDR3 DNA: TGTGCCAGCAGTTTGTCCTCTCACAGGTTGAACACTGAAGCTTTCTTT; CDR3 protein: CASSLSSHRLNTEAFF; J gene: TRBJ1-1; V gene: TRBV12-3/TRBV12-4; clone size: few; D gene: .
CDR3 DNA: TGCGCCAGCAGACAACATTCTAAGTTGGATACGCAGTATTTT; CDR3 protein: CASRQHSKLDTQYF; J gene: TRBJ2-3; V gene: TRBV4-1; clone size: .; D gene: .
CDR3 DNA: TGCGCCAGCAGCTTGGAGGCACGGAATGAAAAACTGTTTTTT; CDR3 protein: CASSLEARNEKLFF; J gene: TRBJ1-4; V gene: TRBV5-1; clone size: few; D gene: .
CDR3 DNA: TGTGCCAGCAGTCCCAATGTGGGGAGGAATTCACCCCTCCACTTT; CDR3 protein: CASSPNVGRNSPLHF; J gene: TRBJ1-6; V gene: TRBV12-3/TRBV12-4; clone size: .; D gene: .
CDR3 DNA: TGTGCCAGCAGCCGCCGACAGGGTAGCAATCAGCCCCAGCATTTT; CDR3 protein: CASSRRQGSNQPQHF; J gene: TRBJ1-5; V gene: TRBV3-1; clone size: .; D gene: TRBD1
CDR3 DNA: TGTGCCAGCAGTCCCCTCGGACAGCTCTATGGCTACACCTTC; CDR3 protein: CASSPLGQLYGYTF; J gene: TRBJ1-2; V gene: TRBV27; clone size: few; D gene: .
CDR3 DNA: TGTGCCAGCTGCCAGGATAGGATGGACAGGGGGTTTCAGAACATTCAGTACTTC; CDR3 protein: CASCQDRMDRGFQNIQYF; J gene: TRBJ2-4; V gene: TRBV3-1; clone size: .; D gene: TRBD1
CDR3 DNA: TGTGCCAGCAGCCGCGGGGTGGGCGAGCAGTACTTC; CDR3 protein: CASSRGVGEQYF; J gene: TRBJ2-7; V gene: TRBV12-3/TRBV12-4; clone size: few; D gene: .
CDR3 DNA: TGTGCCAGCAGCTTGTTTGCGGGGGATGTGGATACGCAGTATTTT; CDR3 protein: CASSLFAGDVDTQYF; J gene: TRBJ2-3; V gene: TRBV7-3; clone size: few; D gene: TRBD2
CDR3 DNA: TGCGCCAGCAGCACTGTAATCCCGTGGGAGGGTTATTCCTACAATGAGCAGTTCTTC; CDR3 protein: CASSTVIPWEGYSYNEQFF; J gene: TRBJ2-1; V gene: TRBV5-1; clone size: .; D gene: TRBD2
CDR3 DNA: TGTGCCAGCACCGTTAGGGGGGCGGAAACTGAAGCTTTCTTT; CDR3 protein: CASTVRGAETEAFF; J gene: TRBJ1-1; V gene: TRBV7-9; clone size: .; D gene: .
CDR3 DNA: TGCGCCAGCAGCCCGGAGGTTTATACGCAGTATTTT; CDR3 protein: CASSPEVYTQYF; J gene: TRBJ2-3; V gene: TRBV5-1; clone size: .; D gene: .
CDR3 DNA: TGCATCGTTGGACGGACAGGGGATGAGCAGTTCTTC; CDR3 protein: CIVGRTGDEQFF; J gene: TRBJ2-1; V gene: TRBV29-1; clone size: .; D gene: TRBD1
CDR3 DNA: TGTGCCAGCGGCAGGAAGGGGATGAATCAGCCCCAGCATTTT; CDR3 protein: CASGRKGMNQPQHF; J gene: TRBJ1-5; V gene: TRBV6-1; clone size: .; D gene: .
CDR3 DNA: TGTGCCAGCCTCACTTCAAGGAGCTCCTACAATGAGCAGTTCTTC; CDR3 protein: CASLTSRSSYNEQFF; J gene: TRBJ2-1; V gene: TRBV5-8; clone size: many; D gene: .
CDR3 DNA: TGTGCCAGCAGTCCACAACCGGGCCTTGCCAATCAGCCCCAGCATTTT; CDR3 protein: CASSPQPGLANQPQHF; J gene: TRBJ1-5; V gene: TRBV12-3/TRBV12-4; clone size: .; D gene: .